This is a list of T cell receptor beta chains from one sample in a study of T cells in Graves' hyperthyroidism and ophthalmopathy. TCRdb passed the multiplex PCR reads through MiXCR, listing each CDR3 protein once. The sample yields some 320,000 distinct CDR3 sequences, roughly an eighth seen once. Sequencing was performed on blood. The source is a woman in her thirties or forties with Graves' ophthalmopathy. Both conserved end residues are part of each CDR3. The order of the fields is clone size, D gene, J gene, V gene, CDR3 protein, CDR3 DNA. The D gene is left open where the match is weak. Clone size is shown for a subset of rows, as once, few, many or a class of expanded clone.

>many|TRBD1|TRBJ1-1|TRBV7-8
CASSLGTGDTEAFF
TGTGCCAGCAGCTTAGGGACAGGGGACACTGAAGCTTTCTTT
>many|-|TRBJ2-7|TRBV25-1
CASSERPGAGAGFEQYF
TGTGCCAGCAGTGAGCGTCCAGGTGCTGGGGCAGGGTTCGAGCAGTACTTC
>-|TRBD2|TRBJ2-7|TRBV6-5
CASSYKRRGSSYEQYF
TGTGCCAGCAGTTACAAAAGGCGGGGGAGCTCCTACGAGCAGTACTTC
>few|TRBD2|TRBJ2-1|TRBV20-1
CSARDGRTSAYEQFF
TGCAGTGCTAGAGATGGACGGACTAGTGCTTATGAGCAGTTCTTC
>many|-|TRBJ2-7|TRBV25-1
CASSPSGRGVAYEQYF
TGTGCCAGCAGTCCCTCAGGTAGGGGGGTTGCGTACGAGCAGTACTTC
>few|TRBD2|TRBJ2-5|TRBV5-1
CASSYGLAGGVGETQYF
TGCGCCAGCAGCTACGGACTAGCGGGAGGGGTAGGAGAGACCCAGTACTTC
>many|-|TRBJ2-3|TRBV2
CASRSKGGHASTDTQYF
TGTGCCAGCAGATCTAAAGGGGGACATGCTAGCACAGATACGCAGTATTTT
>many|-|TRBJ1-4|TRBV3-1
CASSQELQRNEKLFF
TGTGCCAGCAGCCAAGAATTACAGCGCAATGAAAAACTGTTTTTT
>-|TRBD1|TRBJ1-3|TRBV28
CASSLRRNRDRGRDTRSGNTIYF
TGTGCCAGCAGTTTACGAAGGAACCGGGACAGGGGCCGGGACACCCGCTCTGGAAACACCATATATTTT
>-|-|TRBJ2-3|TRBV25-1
CASSDYGTSTDTQYF
TGTGCCAGCAGTGATTACGGGACCAGCACAGATACGCAGTATTTT
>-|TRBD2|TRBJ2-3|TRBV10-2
CASNSGGPQGTQYF
TGCGCCAGCAATAGCGGGGGTCCTCAGGGGACGCAGTATTTT
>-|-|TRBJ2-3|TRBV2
CASSVSGFTGPQYF
TGTGCCAGCAGTGTAAGCGGGTTCACTGGTCCGCAGTATTTT
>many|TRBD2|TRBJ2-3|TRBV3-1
CASSQGGSRTDTQYF
TGTGCCAGCAGCCAAGGCGGGAGTCGCACAGATACGCAGTATTTT
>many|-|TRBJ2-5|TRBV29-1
CSVASLGATETQYF
TGCAGCGTTGCGAGTCTGGGAGCGACGGAGACCCAGTACTTC
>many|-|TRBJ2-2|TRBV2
CASKGQRNTGELFF
TGTGCCAGCAAAGGACAGCGGAACACCGGGGAGCTGTTTTTT
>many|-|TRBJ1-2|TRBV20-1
CSASKAANYGYTF
TGCAGTGCTAGTAAGGCAGCTAACTATGGCTACACCTTC
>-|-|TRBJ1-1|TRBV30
CAWSVSEHTEAFF
TGTGCCTGGAGTGTTTCAGAACACACTGAAGCTTTCTTT
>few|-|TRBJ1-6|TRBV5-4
CASSSSSGRHYNSPLHF
TGTGCCAGCAGCTCCTCATCGGGACGGCATTATAATTCACCCCTCCACTTT
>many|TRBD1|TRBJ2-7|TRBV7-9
CASSLEGGASYEQYF
TGTGCCAGCAGCTTAGAAGGGGGCGCCTCCTACGAGCAGTACTTC
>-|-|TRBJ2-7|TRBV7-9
CASSLASLSYEQYF
TGTGCCAGCAGCTTAGCCAGCCTATCCTACGAACAGTACTTC
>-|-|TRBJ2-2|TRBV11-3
CASSFGDPTGELFF
TGTGCCAGCAGCTTCGGGGACCCCACCGGGGAGCTGTTTTTT
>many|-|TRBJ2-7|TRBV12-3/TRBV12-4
CASSLGGLGGSEQYF
TGTGCCAGCAGTTTAGGGGGTTTGGGGGGCAGCGAGCAGTACTTC
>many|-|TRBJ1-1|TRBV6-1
CASSQWEGAFF
TGTGCCAGCAGTCAATGGGAAGGAGCTTTCTTT
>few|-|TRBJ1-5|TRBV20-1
CSVGQQGGQPQHF
TGCAGTGTCGGACAGCAGGGTGGTCAGCCCCAGCATTTT
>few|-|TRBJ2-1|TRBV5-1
CASSPGDSKSYNEQFF
TGCGCCAGCAGCCCGGGGGACAGTAAATCCTACAATGAGCAGTTCTTC
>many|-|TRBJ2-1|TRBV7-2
CASSSSGGLGYNEQFF
TGTGCCAGCAGCTCCTCAGGGGGACTAGGGTACAATGAGCAGTTCTTC
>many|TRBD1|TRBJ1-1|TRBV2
CASRWGQGRTEAFF
TGTGCCAGCAGGTGGGGACAGGGCCGTACTGAAGCTTTCTTT
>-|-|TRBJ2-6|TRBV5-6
CASSFPSGANVLTF
TGTGCCAGCAGCTTCCCATCTGGGGCCAACGTCCTGACTTTC
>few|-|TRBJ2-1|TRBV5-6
CASSQPGTEQFF
TGTGCCAGCAGTCAGCCCGGGACGGAGCAGTTCTTC
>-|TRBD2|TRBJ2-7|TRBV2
CASSETSGRSYEQYF
TGTGCCAGCAGTGAGACTAGCGGGAGATCCTACGAGCAGTACTTC
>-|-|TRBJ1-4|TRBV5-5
CASSPLAAAVEKLFF
TGTGCCAGCAGCCCGCTTGCGGCGGCGGTCGAAAAACTGTTTTTT
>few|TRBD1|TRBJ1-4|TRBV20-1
CSARRTGGEKLFF
TGCAGTGCTAGAAGGACAGGGGGTGAAAAACTGTTTTTT
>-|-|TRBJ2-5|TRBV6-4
CASRPSTGTSLYF
TGTGCCAGCAGACCCTCGACCGGGACAAGCCTGTACTTC
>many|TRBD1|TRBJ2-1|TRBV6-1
CASSAWTGYNEQFF
TGTGCCAGCAGTGCCTGGACAGGGTACAATGAGCAGTTCTTC
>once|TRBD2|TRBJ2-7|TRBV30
CAWSVAGAYEQYF
TGTGCCTGGAGTGTAGCGGGAGCCTACGAGCAGTACTTC
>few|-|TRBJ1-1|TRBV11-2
CASSLAGTFMNTEAFF
TGTGCCAGCAGCTTAGCCGGGACATTCATGAACACTGAAGCTTTCTTT
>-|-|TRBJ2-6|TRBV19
CASSSPGVSGANVLTF
TGTGCCAGTAGTTCTCCAGGGGTCTCTGGGGCCAACGTCCTGACTTTC
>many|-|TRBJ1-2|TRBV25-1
CASSSQFADGYTF
TGTGCCAGCAGTTCGCAATTTGCTGATGGCTACACCTTC
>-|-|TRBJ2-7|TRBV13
CASSQVSLSLGPREEQYF
TGTGCCAGCAGCCAAGTCTCACTGAGCTTGGGCCCCCGTGAGGAGCAGTACTTC
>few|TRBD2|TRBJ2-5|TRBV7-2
CASSRGGGLETQYF
TGTGCCAGCAGCAGGGGCGGGGGGTTGGAGACCCAGTACTTC
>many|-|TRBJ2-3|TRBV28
CASSLQGLTDTQYF
TGTGCCAGCAGTTTACAGGGGCTCACAGATACGCAGTATTTT
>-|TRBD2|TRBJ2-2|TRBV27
CASSNSGRGAGELFF
TGTGCCAGCAGCAATAGCGGGAGGGGGGCCGGGGAGCTGTTTTTT
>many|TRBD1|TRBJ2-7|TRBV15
CATSTARGTGGGGEQYF
TGTGCCACCAGCACAGCCCGGGGGACAGGGGGAGGGGGCGAGCAGTACTTC
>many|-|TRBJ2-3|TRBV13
CASSWGRVYTDTQYF
TGTGCCAGCAGCTGGGGTCGGGTGTATACAGATACGCAGTATTTT
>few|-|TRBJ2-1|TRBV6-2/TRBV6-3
CASSYSLSRSVNEQFF
TGTGCCAGCAGTTACTCCCTCTCAAGGTCAGTCAATGAGCAGTTCTTC
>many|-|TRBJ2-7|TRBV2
CASSVRPYEQYF
TGTGCCAGCAGTGTTAGGCCTTACGAGCAGTACTTC
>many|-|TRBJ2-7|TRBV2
CASRLAGEQYF
TGTGCCAGCAGGCTCGCGGGGGAGCAGTACTTC
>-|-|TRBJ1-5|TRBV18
CASSPQRVNQPQHF
TGTGCCAGCTCACCACAAAGGGTAAATCAGCCCCAGCATTTT
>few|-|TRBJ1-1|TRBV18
CASSHSFGTLTEAFF
TGTGCCAGCTCACATTCTTTTGGGACACTCACTGAAGCTTTCTTT
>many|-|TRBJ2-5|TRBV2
CASTREETQYF
TGTGCCAGCACCAGGGAAGAGACCCAGTACTTC
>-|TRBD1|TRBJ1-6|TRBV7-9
CASSKGTGGNSPLHF
TGTGCCAGCAGCAAGGGGACAGGAGGTAATTCACCCCTCCACTTT
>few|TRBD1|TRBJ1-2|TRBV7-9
CASNAGTGFSYGYTF
TGTGCCAGCAACGCCGGGACAGGGTTCAGCTATGGCTACACCTTC
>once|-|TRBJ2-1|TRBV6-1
CASNPPNEQFF
TGTGCCAGCAACCCACCCAATGAGCAGTTCTTC
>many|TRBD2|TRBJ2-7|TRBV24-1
CATSDSLAGRQYF
TGTGCCACCAGTGATTCGTTAGCGGGCCGGCAGTACTTC
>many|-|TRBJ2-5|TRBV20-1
CLIQRKETQYF
TGCCTCATCCAGCGGAAGGAGACCCAGTACTTC